The source of this T cell receptor (beta chain) is a study of T cell responses to AZD1222 COVID-19 vaccine. Findings of the study overall: Scientists sampled the repertoires only once the peak T cell response had passed. The breadth and depth of Spike-specific TCRs increased once two AZD1222 doses had been given.

The V and J ends lost 1 base and 1 base respectively, with 7 bases between them. Germline V gene data show CDR1 as SEHNR and CDR2 as FQNEAQ (reference sequence). CDR3 length equals 14 residues. As for this clone: Its antigen remains unidentified.

Sequenced by immunoSEQ multiplex PCR; TCRdb stores in-frame clones only, minus some. The sample yields 95,000 to 110,000 clones, approximately 90% seen once. This clonotype was obtained from an adult who received the AZD1222 COVID-19 vaccine. This chain links TRBV7-9 with TRBJ2-5, with D perhaps matching TRBD2 (6 bases). This specimen consisted of peripheral blood, obtained 28 days after the second AZD1222 dose. The CDR3 DNA sequence: TGTGCCAGCAGCTTAGGTAGCGGCCAAGAGACCCAGTACTTC. Amino acids: CASSLGSGQETQYF.